Listed here are 26 T cell receptor beta chains from one sample, sequenced in a study of blood T cell repertoires in COVID-19 (dated by TCRdb to 2018 to 2021). Library method: the immunoSEQ multiplex PCR assay. TCRdb holds this immuneACCESS table with in-frame rearrangements only. Some clones are missing; in checked studies, unresolved V genes explain under half, and the rest has no known cause. The sample yields about 68,000 clones; 70% to 90% were counted once. The ten biggest clones cover roughly 3.6% of the sample. Sequences were obtained from peripheral blood. These receptor sequences come from a woman aged 45-65 years with COVID-19, enrolled during active disease.

The V and J genes are TRBV4-1 and TRBJ1-5; 8 nucleotides line up with TRBD1. The CDR3 loop spans 13 amino acids. After removal of 4 bases from V and 6 bases from J, the junction contained 2 bases not matched to a gene. Germline assignment: CDR1 MGHRA and CDR2 YSYEKL. DNA for the CDR3: TGCGCCAGCAGCCGCACAGGGGGTCAGCCCCAGCATTTT. Residues: CASSRTGGQPQHF.

The chain has TRBV25-1 and TRBJ1-1, with TRBD1 identical over 8 bases. The CDR3 length is 12 residues. Germline V CDR1 and CDR2: MGHDK, SYGVNS. Trimming took 6 bases from V and 10 from J; bases not matched to a gene: 7. The CDR3, as DNA: TGTGCCAGCAGGGAGGACAGGGTCCGAGCTTTCTTT. This encodes CASREDRVRAFF.

The chain couples TRBV11-2 to TRBJ1-3; TRBD1 is a possible D gene (5 bases). From germline, CDR1 is SGHAT and CDR2 FQNNGV. V gave up 3 bases and J gave up 0 bases, with 6 bases separating them. This CDR3 is 14 amino acids long. As DNA, the CDR3 is TGTGCCAGCAGCTTGACAGTCTCTGGAAACACCATATATTTT. Protein sequence: CASSLTVSGNTIYF.

The V and J genes are TRBV27 and TRBJ1-1; tentatively, D is TRBD1 (6 bases). The CDR3 loop spans 13 amino acids. CDR1 and CDR2 (germline): MNHEY, SMNVEV (reference sequence). V lost 7 bases to trimming and J lost 4 bases, with 13 bases between them. The CDR3 is CASNRGAGTEAFF. The CDR3 bases are TGTGCCAGCAATCGGGGGGCAGGCACTGAAGCTTTCTTT.

The rearrangement uses TRBV10-3 and TRBJ2-7, with D maybe TRBD2 (5 bases). The ends were cut back, 4 bases at V and 0 bases at J, with 10 bases in the middle. CDR3 length: 14 residues. Germline lookup yields CDR1 ENHRY and CDR2 SYGVKD. The DNA for the CDR3 is TGTGCCATCAGTGGAGAGGCGGGCTCCTACGAGCAGTACTTC. Its protein product is CAISGEAGSYEQYF.

This chain connects TRBV9 to TRBJ1-2; D remains unclear. The V gene's germline CDR1 is SGDLS and CDR2 YYNGEE. The CDR3 runs 12 residues. Trimming took off 4 bases at V and 2 bases at J, with 6 bases between the two ends. The CDR3 coding sequence is TGTGCCAGCAGCCGTAGCAACTATGGCTACACCTTC. The encoded protein is CASSRSNYGYTF. Using reference TRBV9 and TRBJ1-2 for the parts outside the CDR3, the full variable domain is DSGVTQTPKHLITATGQRVTLRCSPRSGDLSVYWYQQSLDQGLQFLIQYYNGEERAKGNILERFSAQQFPDLHSELNLSSLELGDSALYFCASSRSNYGYTFGSGTRLTVV.

V is TRBV6-2 or TRBV6-3 and J is TRBJ2-1, with TRBD2 matching 13 bases. This CDR3 has 18 amino acids. The ends lost 4 bases at V and 4 bases at J; junction bases unmatched: 10. The germline V gene encodes CDR1 MNHEY and CDR2 SVGEGT. CDR3: CASSFTSGRANGYNEQFF. CDR3 nucleotides: TGTGCCAGCAGTTTCACTAGCGGGAGGGCCAATGGATACAATGAGCAGTTCTTC.

The rearrangement joins TRBV5-6 to TRBJ2-1; TRBD2 matches at 11 bases. V was pared by 3 bases and J by 4 bases, with 6 bases of the junction left unmatched. The CDR3 is 16 residues long. From germline, CDR1 is SGHDT and CDR2 YYEEEE. In DNA, the CDR3 is TGTGCCAGCAGCTCCCAGACTAGCGGGACGTACAATGAGCAGTTCTTC. Amino acids: CASSSQTSGTYNEQFF.

The chain recombines TRBV12-3 or TRBV12-4 with TRBJ1-1, with no clear D. Between the trimmed V and J ends, which lost 5 bases and 1 base, there was a span of 8 bases. CDR3 length equals 13 residues. As DNA, the CDR3 is TGTGCCAGCAGTCGTCGACAGAACACTGAAGCTTTCTTT. Translating it yields CASSRRQNTEAFF.

CDR3 loop: CSVDDRGRTNYGYTF. The CDR3, as DNA: TGCAGCGTTGACGACAGGGGGCGAACTAACTATGGCTACACCTTC. The V gene is TRBV29-1, the J gene TRBJ1-2; TRBD1 matches 10 bases. The CDR3 length is 15 residues. V shed 3 bases and J 0 bases; nucleotides not matched to a gene: 4. The germline CDR1 and CDR2 sequences are SQVTM and ANQGSEA.

The rearrangement uses TRBV5-1 and TRBJ2-3; TRBD2 matches 7 bases. J gave up 3 bases and V 0 bases, and 4 bases lay outside the gene matches. Looked up from germline, CDR1 is SGHRS and CDR2 is YFSETQ. The CDR3 is 15 amino acids. The CDR3: CASSLAGGSTDTQYF. The CDR3 coding sequence is TGCGCCAGCAGCTTGGCGGGCGGGAGTACAGATACGCAGTATTTT.

The rearrangement links TRBV2 to TRBJ1-1; D remains ambiguous. The CDR3 extends over 15 amino acids. The V end lost 3 bases, the J end lost 4 bases, and 15 bases lay between the germline ends. In germline, CDR1 is SNHLY, CDR2 FYNNEI. CDR3 protein: CASSEEGNLGTEAFF. Here the CDR3 DNA reads TGTGCCAGCAGTGAGGAGGGCAACTTGGGCACTGAAGCTTTCTTT.

The V and J genes are TRBV20-1 and TRBJ2-2; maybe TRBD1 (7 bases). Trimming left V 3 bases short and J 6 bases short, with 14 bases between. Germline CDR1 is DFQATT and CDR2 is SNEGSKA (reference sequence). The CDR3 loop spans 14 amino acids. The CDR3 bases are TGCAGTGCTAGTTTCAGGGGGGTTGCCGGGGAGCTGTTTTTT. Its translation: CSASFRGVAGELFF.

The gene calls are TRBV7-2 and TRBJ2-5; D may be TRBD2 (5 bases). The CDR3 totals 14 residues. V shed 2 bases and J shed 5 bases, with 12 bases lying between them. CDR1 SGHTA and CDR2 FQGNSA come from the germline V gene. The CDR3 loop reads CASSLKGSGETQYF. The DNA for the CDR3 is TGTGCCAGCAGCTTAAAAGGGTCGGGGGAGACCCAGTACTTC.

Only one count was recorded for this clone. This rearrangement joins TRBV4-1 to TRBJ2-5; 9 nucleotides line up with TRBD1. CDR1 and CDR2 from the germline V gene are MGHRA and YSYEKL. V shed 4 bases, J shed 5 bases, and the junction held 20 bases outside the gene matches. This CDR3 has 19 residues. CDR3 loop: CASSRLIITRDREMETQYF. Here the CDR3 DNA reads TGCGCCAGCAGCCGGCTAATAATTACTCGGGACAGGGAGATGGAGACCCAGTACTTC.

The chain uses TRBV7-2 and TRBJ2-3; 7 bases line up with TRBD2. From germline, CDR1 is SGHTA and CDR2 FQGNSA. Unmatched junction bases numbered 11, after V lost 8 bases and J lost 6 bases. The CDR3 has 14 residues. The CDR3 here is CASHPAGAWDTQYF. CDR3 DNA: TGTGCCAGCCACCCGGCGGGAGCTTGGGATACGCAGTATTTT.

V and J are TRBV5-4 and TRBJ1-4, with 8 positions matching TRBD1. Germline CDR1 SGHNT, CDR2 YYREEE (reference sequence). CDR3 length: 13 amino acids. The trim removed 4 bases at V and 8 bases at J, leaving 4 bases unmatched. Here the CDR3 DNA reads TGTGCCAGCAGCAGACAGGGGTGGGAAAAACTGTTTTTT. It encodes CASSRQGWEKLFF. The whole variable domain, filled in from reference TRBV5-4 and TRBJ1-4, reads ETGVTQSPTHLIKTRGQQVTLRCSSQSGHNTVSWYQQALGQGPQFIFQYYREEENGRGNFPPRFSGLQFPNYSSELNVNALELDDSALYLCASSRQGWEKLFFGSGTQLSVL.

The genes are TRBV11-2 and TRBJ2-7; D uncertain. Trimming pared 3 bases from V and 0 bases from J, leaving 9 bases between. The CDR3 totals 14 residues. Germline CDR1 reads SGHAT; CDR2 reads FQNNGV. CDR3 sequence reads: CASSFQVISYEQYF. DNA of the CDR3: TGTGCCAGCAGCTTTCAGGTTATCTCCTACGAGCAGTACTTC.

This chain links TRBV6-2 or TRBV6-3 with TRBJ2-7, with D unclear. With 4 bases removed from V and 3 bases from J, the gap between germline ends came to 13 bases. Germline V gene lookup returns CDR1 MNHEY and CDR2 SVGEGT. The CDR3 is made up of 14 amino acids. This CDR3 is CASSSLETLYEQYF. In nucleotides, the CDR3 is TGTGCCAGCAGTTCCCTAGAAACCCTCTACGAGCAGTACTTC.

The chain couples TRBV27 to TRBJ2-5; 8 positions agree with TRBD1. In germline, CDR1 is MNHEY, CDR2 SMNVEV (reference sequence). This CDR3 contains 16 residues. With 5 bases clipped from V and 9 bases from J, the junction kept 17 bases outside the gene matches. CDR3 loop: CASSRGTGATGGAQYF. For the CDR3, the DNA is TGTGCCAGCAGTAGGGGGACAGGAGCGACCGGAGGGGCCCAGTACTTC.

This chain links TRBV7-9 with TRBJ2-3; D unresolved. Germline V CDR1 and CDR2: SEHNR, FQNEAQ (reference sequence). This CDR3 is 12 amino acids long. Trimming left V 5 bases short and J 2 bases short, with 5 bases between. The CDR3 sequence: CASSPNTDTQYF. CDR3 in DNA: TGTGCCAGCAGCCCAAACACAGATACGCAGTATTTT.

V gene TRBV19 combines with J gene TRBJ2-1; 7 bases agree with TRBD2. Trimming took 5 bases from V and 8 from J; bases not matched to a gene: 9. Germline lookup yields CDR1 LNHDA and CDR2 SQIVND (reference sequence). The CDR3 runs to 14 residues. The CDR3 loop is CASSARTSHYEQFF. The CDR3 bases are TGTGCCAGTAGTGCCCGGACTAGTCACTATGAGCAGTTCTTC.

This clone appeared once. The rearrangement joins TRBV19 to TRBJ2-7; 8 nucleotides match TRBD1. The V gene end was trimmed by 6 bases and the J gene end by 0 bases; junction bases not matched to a gene: 4. Germline CDR1 LNHDA, CDR2 SQIVND (reference sequence). CDR3 size: 14 residues. CDR3 residues: CASRTGDGSYEQYF. CDR3 bases: TGTGCCAGTAGGACAGGGGACGGCTCCTACGAGCAGTACTTC.

The V and J genes are TRBV6-2 or TRBV6-3 and TRBJ1-6; no firm D call. The length of the CDR3 is 16 residues. Germline lookup yields CDR1 MNHEY and CDR2 SVGEGT. V was shortened by 6 bases and J by 8 bases, with 20 bases between the two germline ends. The CDR3 bases are TGTGCCAGCAGCAAATTGGACGGCTTGGAGGATTCACCCCTCCACTTT. This sequence encodes CASSKLDGLEDSPLHF.

The chain carries TRBV19 and TRBJ1-5; TRBD1 matches 7 bases. Germline V gene data show CDR1 as LNHDA and CDR2 as SQIVND (reference sequence). The CDR3 runs 16 residues. Unmatched junction bases numbered 8, after V lost 3 bases and J lost 3 bases. The CDR3 nucleotides read TGTGCCAGTAGTATCGATACAGGGGCTACCAATCAGCCCCAGCATTTT. This encodes CASSIDTGATNQPQHF.

This chain links TRBV28 with TRBJ1-4; D not resolved. V was shortened by 6 bases and J by 6 bases, with 8 bases between the two germline ends. Germline V gives CDR1 MDHEN, CDR2 SYDVKM. This CDR3 spans 12 amino acids. The CDR3 sequence is CASSPADEKLFF. DNA for the CDR3: TGTGCCAGCAGCCCTGCGGATGAAAAACTGTTTTTT. The variable domain in full, with the rest retrieved from reference TRBV28 and TRBJ1-4, is DVKVTQSSRYLVKRTGEKVFLECVQDMDHENMFWYRQDPGLGLRLIYFSYDVKMKEKGDIPEGYSVSREKKERFSLILESASTNQTSMYLCASSPADEKLFFGSGTQLSVL.